These 19 T cell receptor beta chains came from one sample sequenced in a study of cytomegalovirus exposure and HLA in healthy donors. The PCR contained 60 Vbeta and 13 Jbeta primers. Libraries were prepared by immunoSEQ multiplex PCR; TCRdb keeps only in-frame clonotypes and omits some of them. Of roughly 150,000 clones in the sample, around 78% were seen once. The specimen was PBMCs. All receptors come from a woman in her thirties or forties in good health and CMV-seropositive.

The chain carries TRBV7-8 and TRBJ2-5; unclear D gene. The CDR3 length is 13 residues. Germline values: CDR1 SGHVS, CDR2 FQNEAQ. With 1 base removed from V and 5 bases from J, the gap between germline ends came to 8 bases. The CDR3 is CASSLGMRETQYF. CDR3 coding DNA: TGTGCCAGCAGCTTAGGGATGCGGGAGACCCAGTACTTC.

The V call is TRBV2, the J call TRBJ2-3; D is unclear. Germline lookup yields CDR1 SNHLY and CDR2 FYNNEI. V lost 3 bases and J lost 7, with 8 bases in between. CDR3 length: 12 amino acids. The CDR3 DNA follows: TGTGCCAGCAGTGAGGCTAGGCATACGCAGTATTTT. Amino acids: CASSEARHTQYF.

This clone was observed a few times. CDR3 sequence (DNA): TGTGCTAGTGGTCATCCGGGACAGCGAGCGGCTAGCGGGAGCACCGGGGAGCTGTTTTTT. Protein product: CASGHPGQRAASGSTGELFF. The chain uses TRBV12-5 and TRBJ2-2, with 10 bases matching TRBD2. Germline assignment: CDR1 LGHNT and CDR2 FRNRAP. The CDR3 runs 20 residues. With V trimmed by 5 bases and J by 4 bases, 19 bases remained unmatched.

This chain joins TRBV29-1 and TRBJ2-1; no firm D call. Germline V gene lookup returns CDR1 SQVTM and CDR2 ANQGSEA. V lost 2 bases, J lost 3 bases, and 5 bases lay in between. The length of the CDR3 is 12 residues. The CDR3 region has the DNA TGCAGCGTTGAACCGGTCTACAATGAGCAGTTCTTC. This translates into CSVEPVYNEQFF.

This clone has a single count. The V and J genes are TRBV5-1 and TRBJ2-1, with D maybe TRBD1 (5 bases). Germline V gene data show CDR1 as SGHRS and CDR2 as YFSETQ. Trimming stripped 0 bases from V and 9 bases from J, with 10 bases between. This CDR3 comprises 13 residues. CDR3 sequence reads: CASSLASRGEQFF. The CDR3 DNA reads TGCGCCAGCAGCTTGGCCTCAAGGGGTGAGCAGTTCTTC.

This clone was picked up one time. The chain carries TRBV6-1 and TRBJ2-7; weak D call: TRBD2 (5 bases). Germline CDR1 MNHNS, CDR2 SASEGT. V was shortened by 4 bases and J by 0 bases, with 10 bases between the two germline ends. The CDR3 is 14 residues long. In DNA, the CDR3 is TGTGCCAGCAGTGTCGGACGGGACTCCTACGAGCAGTACTTC. This gives the protein CASSVGRDSYEQYF.

The V call is TRBV7-6, the J call TRBJ2-2; 11 bases map to TRBD2. Germline V gene data show CDR1 as SGHVS and CDR2 as FNYEAQ. Unmatched junction bases numbered 4, after V lost 1 base and J lost 6 bases. This CDR3 comprises 16 residues. The CDR3 here is CASSLDVAGGPGELFF. Written as DNA, the CDR3 is TGTGCCAGCAGCTTAGACGTAGCGGGAGGGCCCGGGGAGCTGTTTTTT.

The chain recombines TRBV5-1 with TRBJ1-2; D perhaps matches TRBD1 (5 bases). The CDR3 spans 15 residues. Germline loops: CDR1 SGHRS, CDR2 YFSETQ. V was clipped by 0 bases and J by 5 bases, with 14 bases between them. The CDR3 nucleotides are TGCGCCAGCAGCTTGGTCACGGTGGGGCTATATGGCTACACCTTC. Protein sequence: CASSLVTVGLYGYTF.

This rearrangement joins TRBV28 to TRBJ2-5; D not resolved. The end of the DNA fits TRBJ2-7 better, so the J call may be wrong. Per germline, CDR1 MDHEN and CDR2 SYDVKM. The CDR3 contains 13 residues. CDR3 sequence (DNA): TGTGCCAGCAGTTTTGACATACCCTACGAGCAGTACTTC. Translation gives CASSFDIPYEQYF.

This clone was counted between two and nine times. The chain combines TRBV5-6 with TRBJ2-5, with TRBD1 as a possible D gene (5 bases). Germline V gene lookup returns CDR1 SGHDT and CDR2 YYEEEE. Trimming left V 1 base short and J 4 bases short, with 14 bases between. The CDR3 is 15 amino acids. The CDR3 loop is CASSLLKGRGETQYF. In DNA form, the CDR3 reads TGTGCCAGCAGCTTGCTTAAGGGTAGGGGAGAGACCCAGTACTTC.

The rearrangement uses TRBV10-3 and TRBJ2-7, with TRBD2 matching over 7 bases. In germline, CDR1 is ENHRY, CDR2 SYGVKD. This CDR3 is 14 amino acids long. V lost 0 bases and J lost 3; bases outside the gene matches: 2. Written as DNA, the CDR3 is TGTGCCATCAGTGAGTCGGGGGGGGACTACGAGCAGTACTTC. Translated: CAISESGGDYEQYF.

The chain recombines TRBV2 with TRBJ1-3, with TRBD1 identical over 7 bases. Looked up from germline, CDR1 is SNHLY and CDR2 is FYNNEI. This CDR3 has 14 amino acids. V trimming: 10 bases; J trimming: 0 bases; junction bases outside the gene matches: 6. The CDR3 DNA reads as TGTGCCACCCTACAGGGGTTCTCTGGAAACACCATATATTTT. This sequence encodes CATLQGFSGNTIYF.

V gene TRBV7-8 combines with J gene TRBJ2-3, with 12 bases identical to TRBD2. There are 15 residues in the CDR3. From germline, CDR1 is SGHVS and CDR2 FQNEAQ. The ends lost 5 bases at V and 11 bases at J; junction bases unmatched: 11. CDR3 DNA sequence: TGTGCCAGCAGCGGCGGCCTAGCGGGAGGGCCGAGGCAGTATTTT. Protein product: CASSGGLAGGPRQYF.

The J gene is TRBJ1-5, the V gene TRBV15; 7 bases match TRBD1. The CDR3 has 13 residues. V shed 0 bases, J shed 8 bases, and the junction held 1 base outside the gene matches. Germline loops: CDR1 LNHNV, CDR2 YYDKDF (reference sequence). As DNA, the CDR3 is TGTGCCACCAGCAGAGATCAGGGGGAGCCCCAGCATTTT. Its translation is CATSRDQGEPQHF. Combining the CDR3 with reference TRBV15 and TRBJ1-5 gives the whole variable domain DAMVIQNPRYQVTQFGKPVTLSCSQTLNHNVMYWYQQKSSQAPKLLFHYYDKDFNNEADTPDNFQSRRPNTSFCFLDIRSPGLGDTAMYLCATSRDQGEPQHFGDGTRLSIL.

The chain is built from TRBV7-6 and TRBJ2-7; 11 bases fit TRBD2. Germline V gene sequence: CDR1 SGHVS, CDR2 FNYEAQ. The junction had 5 bases not matched to a gene; V was cut back by 5 bases and J by 2 bases. This CDR3 contains 15 residues. The CDR3 nucleotides read TGTGCCAGCAGCGGCAGGACTAGCGGGCCCTACGAGCAGTACTTC. It yields the protein CASSGRTSGPYEQYF. The full variable domain, completed using reference TRBV7-6 and TRBJ2-7, is GAGVSQSPRYKVTKRGQDVALRCDPISGHVSLYWYRQALGQGPEFLTYFNYEAQQDKSGLPNDRFSAERPEGSISTLTIQRTEQRDSAMYRCASSGRTSGPYEQYFGPGTRLTVT.

CDR3 region: CASSRDRVGEKLFF. The CDR3, as DNA: TGTGCCAGCAGTCGGGACAGGGTGGGAGAAAAACTGTTTTTT. This sequence joins TRBV2 and TRBJ1-4, with TRBD1 matching over 9 bases. The CDR3 is made up of 14 amino acids. Trimming removed 5 bases from V and 8 bases from J; junction bases left unmatched: 6. Germline loops: CDR1 SNHLY, CDR2 FYNNEI.

The chain joins TRBV7-8 to TRBJ1-5, with D uncertain. Germline V gene data show CDR1 as SGHVS and CDR2 as FQNEAQ. Trimming pared 2 bases from V and 6 bases from J, leaving 5 bases between. The CDR3 sequence is 12 residues long. The CDR3 bases are TGTGCCAGCAGCTTAACACGTCAGCCCCAGCATTTT. Translation: CASSLTRQPQHF.

This rearrangement joins TRBV7-8 to TRBJ2-7; a weak D match, TRBD2 (5 bases). The germline V gene has CDR1 SGHVS and CDR2 FQNEAQ. This CDR3 spans 15 amino acids. V lost 6 bases and J lost 6, with 21 bases in between. This CDR3 reads CASSGWLAVAGEQYF. In DNA, the CDR3 is TGTGCCAGCAGTGGTTGGTTGGCGGTGGCGGGCGAGCAGTACTTC. The whole variable domain, remainder taken from reference TRBV7-8 and TRBJ2-7, is GAGVSQSPRYKVAKRGQDVALRCDPISGHVSLFWYQQALGQGPEFLTYFQNEAQLDKSGLPSDRFFAERPEGSVSTLKIQRTQQEDSAVYLCASSGWLAVAGEQYFGPGTRLTVT.

This clone has just a few counts. The chain carries TRBV6-5 and TRBJ2-7, with TRBD1 matching 7 bases. V dropped 8 bases and J dropped 1; count of bases not matched to a gene: 11. The germline gives CDR1 MNHEY, CDR2 SVGAGI. This CDR3 has 15 residues. Here the CDR3 DNA reads TGTGCCAGCCGCACAGGGGCCTCCTCTTCCTACGAGCAGTACTTC. The encoded protein is CASRTGASSSYEQYF.